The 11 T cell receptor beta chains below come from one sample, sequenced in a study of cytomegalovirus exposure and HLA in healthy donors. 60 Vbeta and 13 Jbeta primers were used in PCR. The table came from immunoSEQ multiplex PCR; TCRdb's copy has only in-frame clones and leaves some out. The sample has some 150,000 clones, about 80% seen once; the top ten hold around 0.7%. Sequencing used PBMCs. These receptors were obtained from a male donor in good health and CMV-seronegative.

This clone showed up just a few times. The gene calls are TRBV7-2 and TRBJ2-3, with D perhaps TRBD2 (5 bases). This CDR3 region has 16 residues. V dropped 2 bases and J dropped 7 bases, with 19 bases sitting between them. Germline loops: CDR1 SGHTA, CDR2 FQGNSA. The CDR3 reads CASSLSLSESRYTQYF. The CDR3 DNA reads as TGTGCCAGCAGCTTATCCCTTAGCGAGAGCAGATATACGCAGTATTTT.

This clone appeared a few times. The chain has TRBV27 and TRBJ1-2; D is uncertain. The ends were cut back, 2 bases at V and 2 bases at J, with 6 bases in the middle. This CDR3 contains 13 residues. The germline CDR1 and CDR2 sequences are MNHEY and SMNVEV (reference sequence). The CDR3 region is CASSLTGNYGYTF. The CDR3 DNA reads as TGTGCCAGCAGTTTAACGGGAAACTATGGCTACACCTTC.

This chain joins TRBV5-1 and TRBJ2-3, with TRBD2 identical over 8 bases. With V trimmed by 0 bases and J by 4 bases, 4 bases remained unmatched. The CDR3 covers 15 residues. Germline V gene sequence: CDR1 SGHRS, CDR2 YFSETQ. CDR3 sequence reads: CASSLEGRGADTQYF. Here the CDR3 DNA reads TGCGCCAGCAGCTTGGAAGGGCGGGGGGCAGATACGCAGTATTTT.

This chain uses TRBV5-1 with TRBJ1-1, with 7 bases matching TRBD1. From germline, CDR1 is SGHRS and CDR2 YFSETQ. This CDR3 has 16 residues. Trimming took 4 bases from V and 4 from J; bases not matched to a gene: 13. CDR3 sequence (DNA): TGCGCCAGCAGCAGCGACCCTACAGGGGCCGGCACTGAAGCTTTCTTT. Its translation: CASSSDPTGAGTEAFF.

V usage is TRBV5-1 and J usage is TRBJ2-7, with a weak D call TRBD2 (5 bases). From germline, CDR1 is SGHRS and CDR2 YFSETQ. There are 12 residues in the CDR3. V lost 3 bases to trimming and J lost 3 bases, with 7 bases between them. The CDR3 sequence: CASSYGDYEQYF. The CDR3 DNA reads TGCGCCAGCAGCTACGGGGACTACGAGCAGTACTTC.

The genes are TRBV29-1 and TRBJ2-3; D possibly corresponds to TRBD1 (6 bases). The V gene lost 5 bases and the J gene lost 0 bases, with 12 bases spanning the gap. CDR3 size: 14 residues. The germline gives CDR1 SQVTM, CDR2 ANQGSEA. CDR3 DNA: TGCAGCGTTAAGCACAGGGATAGCACAGATACGCAGTATTTT. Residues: CSVKHRDSTDTQYF.

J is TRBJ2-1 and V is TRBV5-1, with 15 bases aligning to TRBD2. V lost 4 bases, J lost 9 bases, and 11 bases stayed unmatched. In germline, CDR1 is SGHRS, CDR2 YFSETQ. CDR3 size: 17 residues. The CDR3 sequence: CASSNGLAGGGRGEQFF. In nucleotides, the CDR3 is TGCGCCAGCAGCAACGGACTAGCGGGAGGGGGAAGGGGTGAGCAGTTCTTC.

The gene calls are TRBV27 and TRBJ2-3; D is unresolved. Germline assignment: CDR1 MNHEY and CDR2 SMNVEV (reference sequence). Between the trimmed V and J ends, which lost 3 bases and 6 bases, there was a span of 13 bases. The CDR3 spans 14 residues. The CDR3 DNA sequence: TGTGCCAGCAGTTTTGGTAGCTTCCCCGATACGCAGTATTTT. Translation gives CASSFGSFPDTQYF.

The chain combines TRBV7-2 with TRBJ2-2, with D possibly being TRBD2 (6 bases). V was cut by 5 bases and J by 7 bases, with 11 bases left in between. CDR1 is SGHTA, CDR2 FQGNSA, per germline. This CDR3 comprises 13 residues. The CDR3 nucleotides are TGTGCCAGCAGCCCCCCGGGGGTCGGGGAGCTGTTTTTT. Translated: CASSPPGVGELFF.

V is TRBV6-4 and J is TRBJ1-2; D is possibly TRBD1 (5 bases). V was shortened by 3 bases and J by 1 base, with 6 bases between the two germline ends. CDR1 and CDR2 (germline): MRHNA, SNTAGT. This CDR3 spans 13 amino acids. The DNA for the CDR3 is TGTGCCAGCAGTGATGACAGTAACTATGGCTACACCTTC. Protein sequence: CASSDDSNYGYTF.

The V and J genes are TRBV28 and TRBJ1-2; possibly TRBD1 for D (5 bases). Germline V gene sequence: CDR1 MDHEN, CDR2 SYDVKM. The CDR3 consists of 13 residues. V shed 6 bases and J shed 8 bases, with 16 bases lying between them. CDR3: CASSLQVDGGYTF. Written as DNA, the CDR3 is TGTGCCAGCAGCCTACAGGTTGATGGGGGCTACACCTTC.